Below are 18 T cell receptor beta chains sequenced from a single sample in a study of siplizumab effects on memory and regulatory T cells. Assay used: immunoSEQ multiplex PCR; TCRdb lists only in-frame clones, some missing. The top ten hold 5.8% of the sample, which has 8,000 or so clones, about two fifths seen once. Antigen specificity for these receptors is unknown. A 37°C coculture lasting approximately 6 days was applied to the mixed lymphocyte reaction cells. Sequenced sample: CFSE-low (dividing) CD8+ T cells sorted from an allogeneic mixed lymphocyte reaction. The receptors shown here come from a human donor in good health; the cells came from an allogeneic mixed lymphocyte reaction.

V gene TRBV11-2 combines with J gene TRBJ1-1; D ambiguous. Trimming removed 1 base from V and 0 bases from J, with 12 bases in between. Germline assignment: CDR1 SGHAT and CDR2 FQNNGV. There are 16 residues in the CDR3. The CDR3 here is CASSLGVSDMNTEAFF. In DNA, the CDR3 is TGTGCCAGCAGCTTAGGGGTCTCAGATATGAACACTGAAGCTTTCTTT.

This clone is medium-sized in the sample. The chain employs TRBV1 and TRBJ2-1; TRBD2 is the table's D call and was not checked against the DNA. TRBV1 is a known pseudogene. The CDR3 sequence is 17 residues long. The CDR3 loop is CTSSQAVTSGSDNEQFF. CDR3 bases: TGCACCAGCAGCCAAGCCGTGACTAGCGGGAGTGACAATGAGCAGTTCTTC.

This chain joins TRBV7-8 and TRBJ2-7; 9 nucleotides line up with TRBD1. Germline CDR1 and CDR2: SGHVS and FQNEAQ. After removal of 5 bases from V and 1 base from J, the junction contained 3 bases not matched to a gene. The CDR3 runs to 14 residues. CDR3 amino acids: CASSTGTGSYEQYF. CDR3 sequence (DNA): TGTGCCAGCAGCACCGGGACAGGGTCCTACGAGCAGTACTTC.

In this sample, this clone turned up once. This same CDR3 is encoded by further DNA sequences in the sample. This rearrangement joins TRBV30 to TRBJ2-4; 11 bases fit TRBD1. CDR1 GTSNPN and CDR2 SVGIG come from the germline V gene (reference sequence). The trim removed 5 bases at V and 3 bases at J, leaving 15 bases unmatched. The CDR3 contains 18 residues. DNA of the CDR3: TGTGCCTGGGGGCTTGGGGACAGGGGGGAGCGTAACAAAAACATTCAGTACTTC. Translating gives CAWGLGDRGERNKNIQYF.

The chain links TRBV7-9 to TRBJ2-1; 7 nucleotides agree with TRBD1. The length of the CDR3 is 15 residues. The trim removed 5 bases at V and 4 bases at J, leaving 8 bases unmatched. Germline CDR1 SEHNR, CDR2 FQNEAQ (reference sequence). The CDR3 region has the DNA TGTGCCAGCAGCCATCCGGGACAGCCATACAATGAGCAGTTCTTC. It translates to CASSHPGQPYNEQFF.

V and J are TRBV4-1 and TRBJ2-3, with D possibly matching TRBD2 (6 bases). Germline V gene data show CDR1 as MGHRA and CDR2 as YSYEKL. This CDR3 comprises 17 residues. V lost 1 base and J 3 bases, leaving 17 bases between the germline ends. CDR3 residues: CASSQGRENPRTDTQYF. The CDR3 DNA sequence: TGCGCCAGCAGCCAAGGACGGGAGAACCCTAGGACAGATACGCAGTATTTT.

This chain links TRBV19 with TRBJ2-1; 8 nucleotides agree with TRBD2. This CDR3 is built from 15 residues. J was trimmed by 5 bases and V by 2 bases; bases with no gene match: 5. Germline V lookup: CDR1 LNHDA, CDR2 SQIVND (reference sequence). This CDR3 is CASSILAGGDNEQFF. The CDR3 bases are TGTGCCAGTAGTATACTAGCGGGTGGGGACAATGAGCAGTTCTTC.

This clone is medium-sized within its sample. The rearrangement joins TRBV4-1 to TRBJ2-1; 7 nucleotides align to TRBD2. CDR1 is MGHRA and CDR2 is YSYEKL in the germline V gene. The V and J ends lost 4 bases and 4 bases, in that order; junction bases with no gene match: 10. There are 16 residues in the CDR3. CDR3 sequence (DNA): TGCGCCAGCAGCCGCCTTACTAGCGACCCTTACAATGAGCAGTTCTTC. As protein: CASSRLTSDPYNEQFF.

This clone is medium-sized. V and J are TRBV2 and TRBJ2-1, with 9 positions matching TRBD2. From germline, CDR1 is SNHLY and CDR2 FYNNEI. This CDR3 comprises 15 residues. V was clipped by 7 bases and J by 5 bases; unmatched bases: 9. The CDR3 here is CASKETSGHNNEQFF. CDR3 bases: TGTGCCAGCAAGGAGACTAGCGGACACAACAATGAGCAGTTCTTC. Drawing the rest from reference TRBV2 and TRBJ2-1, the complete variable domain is EPEVTQTPSHQVTQMGQEVILRCVPISNHLYFYWYRQILGQKVEFLVSFYNNEISEKSEIFDDQFSVERPDGSNFTLKIRSTKLEDSAMYFCASKETSGHNNEQFFGPGTRLTVL.

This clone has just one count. The CDR3 DNA reads TGCGCCAGCAGCCGAACCGGGACAGGGGGTTTCGAGCAGTACTTC. As protein: CASSRTGTGGFEQYF. J is TRBJ2-7 and V is TRBV5-1, with 11 bases lining up with TRBD1. Trimming took 4 bases from V and 6 from J; bases not matched to a gene: 9. Germline V gene lookup returns CDR1 SGHRS and CDR2 YFSETQ. This CDR3 spans 15 amino acids. Variable domain in full (rest from reference TRBV5-1 and TRBJ2-7): KAGVTQTPRYLIKTRGQQVTLSCSPISGHRSVSWYQQTPGQGLQFLFEYFSETQRNKGNFPGRFSGRQFSNSRSEMNVSTLELGDSALYLCASSRTGTGGFEQYFGPGTRLTVT.

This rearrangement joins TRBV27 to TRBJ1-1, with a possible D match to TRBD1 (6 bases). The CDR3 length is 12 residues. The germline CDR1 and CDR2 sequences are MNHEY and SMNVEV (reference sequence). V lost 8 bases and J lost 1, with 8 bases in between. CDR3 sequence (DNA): TGTGCCAGCCGGACAGCGAACACTGAAGCTTTCTTT. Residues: CASRTANTEAFF.

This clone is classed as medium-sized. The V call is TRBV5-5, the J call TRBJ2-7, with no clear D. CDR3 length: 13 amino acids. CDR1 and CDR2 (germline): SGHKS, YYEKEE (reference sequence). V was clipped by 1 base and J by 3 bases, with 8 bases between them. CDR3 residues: CASSLSPGYEQYF. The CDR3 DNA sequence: TGTGCCAGCAGCTTGTCTCCGGGCTACGAGCAGTACTTC.

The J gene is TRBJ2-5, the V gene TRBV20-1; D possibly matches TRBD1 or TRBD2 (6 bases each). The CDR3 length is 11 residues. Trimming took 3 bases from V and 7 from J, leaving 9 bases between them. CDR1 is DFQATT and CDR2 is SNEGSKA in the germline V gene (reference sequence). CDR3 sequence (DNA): TGCAGTGCTAGGGAGGGGGGGACCCAGTACTTC. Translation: CSAREGGTQYF.

CDR3 sequence reads: CASSSGTAETQYF. The CDR3 DNA is TGCGCCAGCAGCTCCGGGACAGCTGAGACCCAGTACTTC. The chain carries TRBV5-1 and TRBJ2-5; 7 bases line up with TRBD1. Germline V CDR1 and CDR2: SGHRS, YFSETQ. CDR3 length: 13 amino acids. V lost 3 bases and J lost 5; bases outside the gene matches: 4. The whole variable domain, remainder taken from reference TRBV5-1 and TRBJ2-5, is KAGVTQTPRYLIKTRGQQVTLSCSPISGHRSVSWYQQTPGQGLQFLFEYFSETQRNKGNFPGRFSGRQFSNSRSEMNVSTLELGDSALYLCASSSGTAETQYFGPGTRLLVL.

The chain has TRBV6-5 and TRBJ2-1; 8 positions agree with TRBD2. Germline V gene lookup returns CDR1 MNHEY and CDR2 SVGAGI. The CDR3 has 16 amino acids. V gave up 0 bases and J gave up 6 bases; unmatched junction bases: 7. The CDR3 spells CASSYSVAGLGNEQFF. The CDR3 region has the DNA TGTGCCAGCAGTTACTCGGTAGCGGGACTCGGCAATGAGCAGTTCTTC.

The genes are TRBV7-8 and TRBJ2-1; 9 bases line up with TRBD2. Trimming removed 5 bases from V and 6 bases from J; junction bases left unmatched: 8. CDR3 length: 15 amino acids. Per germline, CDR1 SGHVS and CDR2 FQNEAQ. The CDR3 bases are TGTGCCAGCAGCCCCTCGACTAGCGGATTCAATGAGCAGTTCTTC. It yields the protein CASSPSTSGFNEQFF.

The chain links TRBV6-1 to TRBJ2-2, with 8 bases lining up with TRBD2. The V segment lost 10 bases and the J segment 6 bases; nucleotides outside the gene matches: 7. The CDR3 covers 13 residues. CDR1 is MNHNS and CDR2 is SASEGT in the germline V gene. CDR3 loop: CATTLGRAGELFF. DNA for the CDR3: TGTGCCACCACTCTCGGGAGGGCCGGGGAGCTGTTTTTT.

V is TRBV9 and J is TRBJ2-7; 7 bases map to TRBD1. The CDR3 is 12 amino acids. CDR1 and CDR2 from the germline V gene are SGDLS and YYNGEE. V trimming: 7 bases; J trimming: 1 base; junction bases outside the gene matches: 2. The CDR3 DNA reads TGTGCCAGCCAGGGGGATTCCTACGAGCAGTACTTC. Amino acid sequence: CASQGDSYEQYF.